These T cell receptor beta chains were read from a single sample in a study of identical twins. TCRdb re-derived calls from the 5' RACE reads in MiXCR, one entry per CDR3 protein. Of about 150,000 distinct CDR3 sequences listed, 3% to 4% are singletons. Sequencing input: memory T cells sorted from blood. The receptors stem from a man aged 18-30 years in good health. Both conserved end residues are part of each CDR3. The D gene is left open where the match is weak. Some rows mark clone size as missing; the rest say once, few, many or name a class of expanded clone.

CDR3aa: CASSYEAGTATTYSYEQYF
CDR3nt: TGTGCCAGCAGTTACGAAGCCGGGACAGCTACTACCTACTCCTACGAGCAGTACTTC
j_gene: TRBJ2-7
d_gene: TRBD1
v_gene: TRBV6-2/TRBV6-3
abundance: many

CDR3aa: CASSFIPRDRELFF
CDR3nt: TGCGCCAGCAGCTTCATCCCCCGAGATCGGGAGCTGTTTTTT
j_gene: TRBJ2-2
d_gene: -
v_gene: TRBV5-1
abundance: many

CDR3aa: CASSLGRGEQFF
CDR3nt: TGTGCCAGCAGTTTGGGCCGGGGAGAGCAGTTCTTC
j_gene: TRBJ2-1
d_gene: -
v_gene: TRBV12-3/TRBV12-4
abundance: many

CDR3aa: CASSRGGVQETQYF
CDR3nt: TGTGCCAGCAGTCGGGGGGGGGTCCAAGAGACCCAGTACTTC
j_gene: TRBJ2-5
d_gene: TRBD2
v_gene: TRBV28
abundance: few

CDR3aa: CASSQDHRGRAYEQYF
CDR3nt: TGTGCCAGCAGCCAAGATCATCGCGGGAGGGCCTACGAGCAGTACTTC
j_gene: TRBJ2-7
d_gene: TRBD2
v_gene: TRBV4-2
abundance: many

CDR3aa: CASSPGDWSTEAFF
CDR3nt: TGCGCCAGCAGCCCGGGAGATTGGAGCACTGAAGCTTTCTTT
j_gene: TRBJ1-1
d_gene: -
v_gene: TRBV5-1
abundance: many

CDR3aa: CASSRGITGANTEAFF
CDR3nt: TGTGCCAGCAGCCGGGGGATTACAGGGGCGAACACTGAAGCTTTCTTT
j_gene: TRBJ1-1
d_gene: TRBD1
v_gene: TRBV27
abundance: -

CDR3aa: CASSPSQAEAFF
CDR3nt: TGTGCCAGCTCGCCATCACAGGCCGAAGCTTTCTTT
j_gene: TRBJ1-1
d_gene: -
v_gene: TRBV18
abundance: many

CDR3aa: CASSLAPGKTEAFF
CDR3nt: TGTGCCAGCAGCTTAGCCCCAGGGAAAACTGAAGCTTTCTTT
j_gene: TRBJ1-1
d_gene: -
v_gene: TRBV11-2
abundance: many

CDR3aa: CASSLSNYNSPLHF
CDR3nt: TGTGCCAGCAGCTTAAGCAATTATAATTCACCCCTCCACTTT
j_gene: TRBJ1-6
d_gene: -
v_gene: TRBV7-3
abundance: once

CDR3aa: CASSPRDISYEQYF
CDR3nt: TGTGCCAGCAGCCCTCGAGACATCTCCTACGAGCAGTACTTC
j_gene: TRBJ2-7
d_gene: -
v_gene: TRBV9
abundance: many

CDR3aa: CASRLYGWGTDTQYF
CDR3nt: TGTGCCAGCAGGCTTTATGGTTGGGGCACAGATACGCAGTATTTT
j_gene: TRBJ2-3
d_gene: -
v_gene: TRBV11-2
abundance: many

CDR3aa: CASSSLGGETQYF
CDR3nt: TGCGCCAGCAGCTCACTCGGAGGAGAGACCCAGTACTTC
j_gene: TRBJ2-5
d_gene: -
v_gene: TRBV5-1
abundance: many

CDR3aa: CASSPAWVATGANVLTF
CDR3nt: TGTGCCAGCAGCCCAGCCTGGGTCGCGACTGGGGCCAACGTCCTGACTTTC
j_gene: TRBJ2-6
d_gene: -
v_gene: TRBV5-6
abundance: many

CDR3aa: CSARDRRGTTYF
CDR3nt: TGCAGTGCTAGAGATCGCAGGGGGACCACCTACTTC
j_gene: TRBJ2-4
d_gene: TRBD1
v_gene: TRBV20-1
abundance: many

CDR3aa: CAIRRTSGSVVTGELFF
CDR3nt: TGTGCCATCAGGCGGACTAGCGGGAGTGTGGTGACCGGGGAGCTGTTTTTT
j_gene: TRBJ2-2
d_gene: TRBD2
v_gene: TRBV10-3
abundance: many

CDR3aa: CASSLRGMWETQYF
CDR3nt: TGTGCCAGCAGTTTGCGAGGGATGTGGGAGACCCAGTACTTC
j_gene: TRBJ2-5
d_gene: -
v_gene: TRBV27
abundance: -

CDR3aa: CASSPDPSITDTQYF
CDR3nt: TGTGCCAGCAGCCCAGACCCTTCAATCACAGATACGCAGTATTTT
j_gene: TRBJ2-3
d_gene: -
v_gene: TRBV7-7
abundance: -

CDR3aa: CASSSTSGTSTDTQYF
CDR3nt: TGTGCCAGCAGCTCAACTAGCGGGACTAGCACAGATACGCAGTATTTT
j_gene: TRBJ2-3
d_gene: TRBD2
v_gene: TRBV3-1
abundance: many

CDR3aa: CASSYEWSSYNEQFF
CDR3nt: TGTGCCAGCAGTTACGAGTGGAGCTCCTACAATGAGCAGTTCTTC
j_gene: TRBJ2-1
d_gene: -
v_gene: TRBV6-2/TRBV6-3
abundance: many

CDR3aa: CASSILGLQEQFF
CDR3nt: TGTGCCAGCAGTATCCTGGGGTTACAGGAGCAGTTCTTC
j_gene: TRBJ2-1
d_gene: -
v_gene: TRBV5-5
abundance: few

CDR3aa: CASSNGRTRDSYTF
CDR3nt: TGTGCCAGCAGTAATGGCCGAACTCGGGATTCCTACACCTTC
j_gene: TRBJ1-2
d_gene: -
v_gene: TRBV6-1
abundance: many

CDR3aa: CSARGGLAGEQFF
CDR3nt: TGCAGTGCTAGAGGCGGACTAGCGGGTGAGCAGTTCTTC
j_gene: TRBJ2-1
d_gene: TRBD2
v_gene: TRBV20-1
abundance: many

CDR3aa: CASSYSRGNTDTQYF
CDR3nt: TGTGCCAGCAGTTACTCCCGCGGGAACACAGATACGCAGTATTTT
j_gene: TRBJ2-3
d_gene: -
v_gene: TRBV6-5
abundance: many

CDR3aa: CSASSAGSSYEQYF
CDR3nt: TGCAGTGCTAGTTCGGCAGGGTCCTCCTACGAGCAGTACTTC
j_gene: TRBJ2-7
d_gene: -
v_gene: TRBV20-1
abundance: -

CDR3aa: CASSLSTREEYTQYF
CDR3nt: TGTGCCAGCAGCTTGTCTACGCGGGAGGAGTATACGCAGTATTTT
j_gene: TRBJ2-3
d_gene: TRBD2
v_gene: TRBV5-5
abundance: -

CDR3aa: CASSLEGDSYEQYF
CDR3nt: TGTGCCAGCAGCTTGGAGGGGGACTCCTACGAGCAGTACTTC
j_gene: TRBJ2-7
d_gene: -
v_gene: TRBV5-8
abundance: many

CDR3aa: CASSHLSGREQFF
CDR3nt: TGTGCCAGCAGCCACCTTAGCGGGAGGGAGCAGTTCTTC
j_gene: TRBJ2-1
d_gene: TRBD2
v_gene: TRBV14
abundance: many

CDR3aa: CASKGSLQETQYF
CDR3nt: TGTGCCAGCAAAGGAAGCTTACAAGAGACCCAGTACTTC
j_gene: TRBJ2-5
d_gene: -
v_gene: TRBV6-5
abundance: -

CDR3aa: CSASKGEGTETQYF
CDR3nt: TGCAGTGCTAGTAAGGGGGAAGGGACAGAGACCCAGTACTTC
j_gene: TRBJ2-5
d_gene: -
v_gene: TRBV20-1
abundance: many

CDR3aa: CSVRKGAPGNTIYF
CDR3nt: TGCAGTGTTAGAAAGGGGGCGCCTGGAAACACCATATATTTT
j_gene: TRBJ1-3
d_gene: TRBD1
v_gene: TRBV20-1
abundance: many

CDR3aa: CASSQSGPYGYTF
CDR3nt: TGTGCCAGCAGCCAGTCGGGACCCTATGGCTACACCTTC
j_gene: TRBJ1-2
d_gene: -
v_gene: TRBV14
abundance: many

CDR3aa: CASSLRVNEQFF
CDR3nt: TGTGCCAGCAGCTTACGAGTGAATGAGCAGTTCTTC
j_gene: TRBJ2-1
d_gene: -
v_gene: TRBV7-6
abundance: many

CDR3aa: CASTLWGTNPYEQYF
CDR3nt: TGTGCCAGCACCCTCTGGGGGACAAACCCCTACGAGCAGTACTTC
j_gene: TRBJ2-7
d_gene: -
v_gene: TRBV5-6
abundance: many

CDR3aa: CATSRDPQGIYHEQYF
CDR3nt: TGTGCCACCAGCAGAGATCCCCAGGGCATCTACCACGAGCAGTACTTC
j_gene: TRBJ2-7
d_gene: -
v_gene: TRBV15
abundance: medium-sized

CDR3aa: CSAGQKQETQYF
CDR3nt: TGCAGTGCGGGACAAAAACAAGAGACCCAGTACTTC
j_gene: TRBJ2-5
d_gene: -
v_gene: TRBV20-1
abundance: many

CDR3aa: CASTPSDYNEQFF
CDR3nt: TGTGCCAGCACCCCCTCCGATTACAATGAGCAGTTCTTC
j_gene: TRBJ2-1
d_gene: -
v_gene: TRBV14
abundance: many

CDR3aa: CSARQRGNTGELFF
CDR3nt: TGCAGTGCTAGACAAAGGGGGAACACCGGGGAGCTGTTTTTT
j_gene: TRBJ2-2
d_gene: -
v_gene: TRBV20-1
abundance: many

CDR3aa: CASSPAAGELFF
CDR3nt: TGTGCCAGCAGCCCGGCCGCCGGGGAGCTGTTTTTT
j_gene: TRBJ2-2
d_gene: -
v_gene: TRBV3-1
abundance: many

CDR3aa: CASSLEEGRKLFF
CDR3nt: TGTGCCAGCAGCTTGGAGGAGGGCAGGAAACTGTTTTTT
j_gene: TRBJ1-4
d_gene: -
v_gene: TRBV5-5
abundance: many

CDR3aa: CASSEPTLGTEAFF
CDR3nt: TGTGCCAGCAGTGAACCCACTCTCGGGACTGAAGCTTTCTTT
j_gene: TRBJ1-1
d_gene: -
v_gene: TRBV6-1
abundance: many

CDR3aa: CASSLRAGDRYTF
CDR3nt: TGTGCCAGCAGCTTACGGGCAGGAGACCGCTACACCTTC
j_gene: TRBJ1-2
d_gene: -
v_gene: TRBV7-2
abundance: many

CDR3aa: CASSSAEGRAFF
CDR3nt: TGTGCCAGCAGCTCCGCTGAGGGTCGAGCTTTCTTT
j_gene: TRBJ1-1
d_gene: -
v_gene: TRBV11-2
abundance: many

CDR3aa: CASSQDGEAFF
CDR3nt: TGTGCCAGCAGCCAAGATGGGGAAGCTTTCTTT
j_gene: TRBJ1-1
d_gene: -
v_gene: TRBV3-1
abundance: many

CDR3aa: CASSTGTGRSGSRVNTQYF
CDR3nt: TGTGCCAGCAGTACCGGGACAGGGCGAAGCGGGAGTAGAGTCAATACGCAGTATTTT
j_gene: TRBJ2-3
d_gene: -
v_gene: TRBV12-3/TRBV12-4
abundance: many

CDR3aa: CASSSLGAGGSETQYF
CDR3nt: TGTGCCAGCAGCTCCCTAGGCGCGGGAGGGTCGGAGACCCAGTACTTC
j_gene: TRBJ2-5
d_gene: TRBD2
v_gene: TRBV7-7
abundance: few

CDR3aa: CASSSSGGNYGYTF
CDR3nt: TGTGCCAGCAGCTCTTCAGGGGGCAACTATGGCTACACCTTC
j_gene: TRBJ1-2
d_gene: TRBD1
v_gene: TRBV7-9
abundance: few

CDR3aa: CASSLRGGGGHTEAFF
CDR3nt: TGTGCCAGCAGTTTAAGAGGGGGCGGAGGTCACACTGAAGCTTTCTTT
j_gene: TRBJ1-1
d_gene: TRBD1
v_gene: TRBV12-3/TRBV12-4
abundance: -

CDR3aa: CASSLEPSGSKKFF
CDR3nt: TGTGCCAGCAGCTTAGAACCTAGCGGGAGTAAAAAGTTCTTC
j_gene: TRBJ2-1
d_gene: TRBD2
v_gene: TRBV11-2
abundance: many

CDR3aa: CASSVGQSDIQYF
CDR3nt: TGTGCCAGCAGCGTGGGACAGTCGGACATTCAGTACTTC
j_gene: TRBJ2-4
d_gene: TRBD1
v_gene: TRBV7-2
abundance: -

CDR3aa: CASSLMILAGDTQYF
CDR3nt: TGTGCCAGCAGCCTCATGATACTAGCGGGAGATACGCAGTATTTT
j_gene: TRBJ2-3
d_gene: TRBD2
v_gene: TRBV7-8
abundance: many

CDR3aa: CASSLVLAGQETQYF
CDR3nt: TGTGCCAGCAGCTTAGTACTCGCGGGCCAAGAGACCCAGTACTTC
j_gene: TRBJ2-5
d_gene: -
v_gene: TRBV11-2
abundance: many

CDR3aa: CAWSGTANYGYTF
CDR3nt: TGTGCCTGGAGCGGGACAGCTAACTATGGCTACACCTTC
j_gene: TRBJ1-2
d_gene: TRBD1
v_gene: TRBV30
abundance: many

CDR3aa: CASSEIQYNEQFF
CDR3nt: TGTGCCAGCAGTGAGATACAGTACAATGAGCAGTTCTTC
j_gene: TRBJ2-1
d_gene: -
v_gene: TRBV12-3/TRBV12-4
abundance: -

CDR3aa: CASSPGQGVQPQHF
CDR3nt: TGTGCCAGCAGCCCGGGACAGGGCGTACAGCCCCAGCATTTT
j_gene: TRBJ1-5
d_gene: TRBD1
v_gene: TRBV2
abundance: many

CDR3aa: CSAVYRRVGNQPQHF
CDR3nt: TGCAGTGCGGTATACAGGAGGGTTGGCAATCAGCCCCAGCATTTT
j_gene: TRBJ1-5
d_gene: -
v_gene: TRBV20-1
abundance: many

CDR3aa: CASLSPSGLNTGELFF
CDR3nt: TGTGCCAGTCTCTCCCCTTCCGGGCTAAACACCGGGGAGCTGTTTTTT
j_gene: TRBJ2-2
d_gene: -
v_gene: TRBV6-1
abundance: many

CDR3aa: CASSRTTITSVAKNIQYF
CDR3nt: TGTGCCAGCAGCAGAACTACAATTACAAGCGTAGCCAAAAACATTCAGTACTTC
j_gene: TRBJ2-4
d_gene: -
v_gene: TRBV11-2
abundance: -

CDR3aa: CASRRGGGTYEQYF
CDR3nt: TGTGCCAGCCGACGGGGCGGGGGCACCTACGAGCAGTACTTC
j_gene: TRBJ2-7
d_gene: -
v_gene: TRBV2
abundance: many

CDR3aa: CASSFLGLAVDEQFF
CDR3nt: TGTGCCAGCAGTTTTCTGGGACTAGCTGTCGATGAGCAGTTCTTC
j_gene: TRBJ2-1
d_gene: TRBD2
v_gene: TRBV12-3/TRBV12-4
abundance: many